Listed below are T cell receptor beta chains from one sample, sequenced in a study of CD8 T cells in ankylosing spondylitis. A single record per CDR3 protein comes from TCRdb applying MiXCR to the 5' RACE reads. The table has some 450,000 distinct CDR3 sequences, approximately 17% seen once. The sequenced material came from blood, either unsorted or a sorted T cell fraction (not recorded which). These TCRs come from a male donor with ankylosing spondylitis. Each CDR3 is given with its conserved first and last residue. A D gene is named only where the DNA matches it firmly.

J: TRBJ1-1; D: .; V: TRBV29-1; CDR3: CSVDELGTTNTEAFF
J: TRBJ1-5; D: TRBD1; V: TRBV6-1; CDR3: CASPPPGQPNQPQHF
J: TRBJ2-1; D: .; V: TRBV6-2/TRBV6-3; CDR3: CASSYHDVNEQFF
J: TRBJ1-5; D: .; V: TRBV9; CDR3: CASSPGPGGGRQPQHF
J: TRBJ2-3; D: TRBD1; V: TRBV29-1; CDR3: CSGRTGVDWDTQYF
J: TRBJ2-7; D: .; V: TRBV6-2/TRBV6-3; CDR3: CASSYSLYEQYF
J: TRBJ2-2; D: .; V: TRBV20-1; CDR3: CSATTGELFF
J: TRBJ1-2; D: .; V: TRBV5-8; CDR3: CASSWNPWGADYGYTF
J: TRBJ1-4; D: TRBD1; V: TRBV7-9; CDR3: CASSLEGAHEKLFF
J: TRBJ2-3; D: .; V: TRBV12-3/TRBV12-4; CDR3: CASALQGYTDTQYF
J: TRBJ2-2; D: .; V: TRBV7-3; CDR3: CASSLNADGELFF
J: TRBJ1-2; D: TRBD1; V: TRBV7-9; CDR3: CASSSRDSTNYGYTF
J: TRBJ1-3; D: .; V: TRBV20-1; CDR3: CSAPDKSSGNTIYF
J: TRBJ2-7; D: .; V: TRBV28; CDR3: CASSLLPKGSSGVTYEQYF
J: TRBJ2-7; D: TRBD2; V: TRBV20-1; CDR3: CSAKSGGDFYEQYF
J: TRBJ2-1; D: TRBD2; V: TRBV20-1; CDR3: CSAYLAGVFNEQFF
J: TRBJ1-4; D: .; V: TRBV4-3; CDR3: CASSPTGQVATNEKLFF
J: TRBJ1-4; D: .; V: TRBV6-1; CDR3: CASSRNRAYNEKLFF
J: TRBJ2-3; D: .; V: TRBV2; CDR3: CASRGGPDTQYF
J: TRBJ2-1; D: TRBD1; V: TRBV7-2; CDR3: CASSPRGQAGNEQFF
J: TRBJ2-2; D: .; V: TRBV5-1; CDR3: CASSLVGGPGELFF
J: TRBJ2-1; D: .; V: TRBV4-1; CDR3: CASSQDNGAGLPPFF
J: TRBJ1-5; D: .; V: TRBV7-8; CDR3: CASSLEGVVGDQPQHF
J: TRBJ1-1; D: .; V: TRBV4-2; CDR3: CASSQDPQGHQMNTEAFF
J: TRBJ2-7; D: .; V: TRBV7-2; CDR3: CASSARGLTYEQYF
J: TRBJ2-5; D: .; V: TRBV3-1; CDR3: CASSQDGTARETQYF
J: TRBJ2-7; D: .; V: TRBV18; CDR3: CASSGYYEQYF
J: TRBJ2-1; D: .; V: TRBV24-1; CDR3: CATGRGNEQFF